This is a list of T cell receptor beta chains from one sample in a study of brain metastases from non-small cell lung cancer. Sequencing was performed with immunoSEQ multiplex PCR; in TCRdb, only in-frame clones are kept and a portion is missing. This table has about 4,900 clones, about 83% appearing once. The sample was primary lung tumor tissue. The receptors originated from a donor at least 40 years old with non-small cell lung cancer. Each CDR3 is given with its conserved first and last residue. D genes are given only for firm matches. Part of the rows lack a size; the others show once, few, many or a class for expanded clones.

NA | NA | TRBJ1-5 | TRBV19 | CASSMKGRDDQPQHF | TGTGCCAGTAGTATGAAGGGAAGGGACGATCAGCCCCAGCATTTT
NA | NA | TRBJ2-6 | TRBV2 | CASSARTASQASGANVLTF | TGTGCCAGCAGTGCCCGGACAGCTAGTCAAGCCTCTGGGGCCAACGTCCTGACTTTC
NA | TRBD1 | TRBJ1-1 | TRBV10-3 | CAIGGQGRTEAFF | TGTGCCATCGGGGGACAGGGGAGAACTGAAGCTTTCTTT
NA | NA | TRBJ2-7 | TRBV10-2 | CASSITGRTYEQYF | TGCGCCAGCAGTATAACAGGGAGGACCTACGAGCAGTACTTC
few | NA | TRBJ2-6 | TRBV4-2 | CASSQDVYSGANVLTF | TGTGCCAGCAGCCAAGATGTGTACTCTGGGGCCAACGTCCTGACTTTC
NA | TRBD1 | TRBJ1-1 | TRBV19 | CASTRTGMNTEAFF | TGTGCCAGTACCCGGACAGGGATGAACACTGAAGCTTTCTTT
once | TRBD1 | TRBJ1-3 | TRBV7-2 | CASSLGPTGSGNTIYF | TGTGCCAGTAGCTTAGGACCGACAGGGTCTGGAAACACCATATATTTT
NA | NA | TRBJ1-2 | TRBV7-9 | CASSLGVNYGYTF | TGTGCCAGCAGCTTAGGGGTTAACTATGGCTACACCTTC
NA | NA | TRBJ2-3 | TRBV6-5 | CASSLVGADTDTQYF | TGTGCCAGCAGTTTAGTGGGGGCCGACACAGATACGCAGTATTTT
NA | NA | TRBJ1-1 | TRBV5-6 | CASSSLAGSLNTEAFF | TGTGCCAGCAGCTCCCTGGCTGGCAGCCTCAACACTGAAGCTTTCTTT
NA | NA | TRBJ1-1 | TRBV19 | CASNGANTEAFF | TGTGCCAGTAATGGGGCGAACACTGAAGCTTTCTTT
NA | NA | TRBJ1-6 | TRBV6-2/TRBV6-3 | CASSYRKGTSSYNSPLHF | TGTGCCAGCAGTTATCGCAAAGGAACCAGCTCCTATAATTCACCCCTCCACTTT
NA | TRBD2 | TRBJ2-3 | TRBV2 | CASSKGLYTDTQYF | TGTGCCAGCTCGAAGGGACTATACACAGATACGCAGTATTTT
NA | NA | TRBJ2-3 | TRBV7-6 | CATTERAGTDTQYF | TGTGCCACTACAGAGCGGGCTGGCACAGATACGCAGTATTTT
NA | NA | TRBJ1-1 | TRBV12-5 | CASGSDLGIEAFF | TGTGCTAGTGGTTCCGACCTGGGCATTGAAGCTTTCTTT
NA | NA | TRBJ2-1 | TRBV24-1 | CATSDLRRGQPNEQFF | TGTGCCACCAGTGATTTGCGCCGGGGCCAGCCCAATGAGCAGTTCTTC
NA | NA | TRBJ1-6 | TRBV2 | CASTPRRGTDSPLHF | TGTGCCAGCACTCCCAGGCGGGGGACGGATTCACCCCTCCACTTT
once | NA | TRBJ2-6 | TRBV27 | CASSFWASGANVLTF | TGTGCCAGCAGTTTTTGGGCCTCCGGGGCCAACGTCCTGACTTTC
NA | NA | TRBJ1-5 | TRBV10-3 | CAVGGNQPQHF | TGTGCCGTCGGGGGGAATCAGCCCCAGCATTTT
NA | NA | TRBJ1-2 | TRBV5-1 | CASSGGPGYNNYDYTF | TGCGCCAGCAGTGGGGGGCCAGGGTATAATAACTATGACTACACCTTC
NA | TRBD2 | TRBJ2-3 | TRBV7-3 | CASSFGLAGVNTQYF | TGTGCCAGCAGCTTCGGACTAGCGGGGGTCAATACGCAGTATTTT
NA | NA | TRBJ2-5 | TRBV29-1 | CSVSQGHPTETQYF | TGCAGCGTTTCGCAGGGTCACCCGACAGAGACCCAGTACTTC
NA | NA | TRBJ2-7 | TRBV7-6 | CASSFHGEQYF | TGTGCCAGCAGCTTTCACGGAGAGCAGTACTTC